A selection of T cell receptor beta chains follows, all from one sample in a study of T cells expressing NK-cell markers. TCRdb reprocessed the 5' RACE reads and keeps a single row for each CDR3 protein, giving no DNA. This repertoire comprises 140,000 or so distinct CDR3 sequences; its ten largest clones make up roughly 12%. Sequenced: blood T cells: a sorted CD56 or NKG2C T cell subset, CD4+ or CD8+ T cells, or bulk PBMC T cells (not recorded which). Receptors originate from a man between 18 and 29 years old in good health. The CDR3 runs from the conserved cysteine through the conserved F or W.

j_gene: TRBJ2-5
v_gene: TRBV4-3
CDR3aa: CASSQEGWETQYF

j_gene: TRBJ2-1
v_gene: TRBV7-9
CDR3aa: CASSSLSKGGWNEQFF

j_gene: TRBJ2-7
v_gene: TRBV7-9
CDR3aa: CASSGGGLDSYEQYF

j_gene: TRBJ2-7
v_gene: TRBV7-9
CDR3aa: CASSLGQGQAYEQYF

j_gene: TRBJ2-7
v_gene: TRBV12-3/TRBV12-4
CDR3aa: CASSFRDRSSYEQYF

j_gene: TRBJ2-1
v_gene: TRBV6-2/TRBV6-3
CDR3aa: CASSYSPGANEQFF

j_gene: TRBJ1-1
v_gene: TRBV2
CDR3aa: CARYEIPRQGEAFF

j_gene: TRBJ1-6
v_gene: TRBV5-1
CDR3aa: CASSSDRGRNSPLHF

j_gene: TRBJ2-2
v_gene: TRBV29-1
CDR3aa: CSVEGGGAELPGELFF

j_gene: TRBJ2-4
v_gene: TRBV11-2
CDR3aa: CASSPSLGGTKNIQYF

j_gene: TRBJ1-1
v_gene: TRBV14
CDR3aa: CASSWIQGHTEAFF

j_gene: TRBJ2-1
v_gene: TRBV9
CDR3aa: CASSVEPGSSYNEQFF

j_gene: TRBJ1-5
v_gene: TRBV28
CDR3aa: CASSPDRVQEPQHF

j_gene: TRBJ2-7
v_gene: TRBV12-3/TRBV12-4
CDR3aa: CASSHAGTGEAYEQYF

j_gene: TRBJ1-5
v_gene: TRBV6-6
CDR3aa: CASTPYSNQPQHF

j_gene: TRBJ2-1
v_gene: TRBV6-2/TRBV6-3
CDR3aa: CASSLTFGYNEQFF

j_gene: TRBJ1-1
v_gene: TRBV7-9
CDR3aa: CASSFGGAMGTEAFF

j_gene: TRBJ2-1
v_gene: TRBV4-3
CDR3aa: CASSQDETSGNEQFF

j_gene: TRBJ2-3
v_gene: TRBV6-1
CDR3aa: CASSDIGGPITDTQYF

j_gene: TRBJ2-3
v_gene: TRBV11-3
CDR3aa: CASSLWDPVLLDTQYF

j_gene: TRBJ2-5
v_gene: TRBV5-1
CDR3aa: CASSLLAGERETQYF

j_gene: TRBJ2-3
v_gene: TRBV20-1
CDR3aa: CSASLGPGLAATDTQYF

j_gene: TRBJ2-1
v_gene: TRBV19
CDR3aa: CASSIMSQDRAGNEQFF

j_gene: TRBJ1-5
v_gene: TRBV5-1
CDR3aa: CASSFEGGNQPQHF

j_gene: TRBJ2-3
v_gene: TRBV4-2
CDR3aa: CASSPPLAGGYGTDTQYF

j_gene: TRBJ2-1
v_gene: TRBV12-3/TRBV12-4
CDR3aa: CASSLLVDSYNEQFF

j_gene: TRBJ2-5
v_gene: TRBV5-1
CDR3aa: CASSLYSNQETQYF

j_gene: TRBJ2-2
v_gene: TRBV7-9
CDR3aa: CASRGGASTGELFF

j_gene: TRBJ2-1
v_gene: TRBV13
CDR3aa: CASSLGSGVNEQFF

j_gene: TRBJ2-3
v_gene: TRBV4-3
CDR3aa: CASSRGQPSTDTQYF

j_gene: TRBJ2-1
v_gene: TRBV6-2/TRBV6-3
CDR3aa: CASTYGGYNEQFF

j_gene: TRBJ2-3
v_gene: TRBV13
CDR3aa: CASSSLAGGEDTQYF

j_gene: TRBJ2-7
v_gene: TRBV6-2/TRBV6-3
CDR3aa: CASSPSLGHLSYEQYF

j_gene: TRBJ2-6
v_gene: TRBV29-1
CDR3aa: CSVLSGANVLTF

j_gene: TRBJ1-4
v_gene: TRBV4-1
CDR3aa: CASSQVTSELFF

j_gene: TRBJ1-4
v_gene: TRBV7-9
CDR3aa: CASSPDQMGEKLFF

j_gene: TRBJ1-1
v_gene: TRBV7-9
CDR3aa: CASSSTVYEAFF

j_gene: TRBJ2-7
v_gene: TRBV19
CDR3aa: CASSPQRTGDEQYF

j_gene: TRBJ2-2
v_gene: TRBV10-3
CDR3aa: CAIGRQGSNTGELFF

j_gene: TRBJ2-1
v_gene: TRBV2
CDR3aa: CASSGTSYNEQFF

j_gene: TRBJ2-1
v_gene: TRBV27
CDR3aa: CASSFLASYNEQFF

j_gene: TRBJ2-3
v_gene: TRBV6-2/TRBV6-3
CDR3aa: CASTGLALSTDTQYF

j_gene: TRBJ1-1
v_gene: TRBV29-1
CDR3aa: CSHQEGGPEAFF

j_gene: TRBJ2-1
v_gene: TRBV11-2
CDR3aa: CASRGQGKEYNEQFF

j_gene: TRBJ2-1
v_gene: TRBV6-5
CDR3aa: CASSYSLAGSYNEQFF

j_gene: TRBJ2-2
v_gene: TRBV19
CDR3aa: CASKASGITGELFF

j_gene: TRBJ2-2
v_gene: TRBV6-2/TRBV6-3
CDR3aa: CAGRGLADTGELFF

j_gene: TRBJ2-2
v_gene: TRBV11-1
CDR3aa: CASSSTLTTREGAGTGELFF

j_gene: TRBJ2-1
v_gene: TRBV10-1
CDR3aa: CASSEVRGWDYNEQFF

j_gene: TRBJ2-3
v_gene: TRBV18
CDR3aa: CASSPSFGGRGTDTQYF

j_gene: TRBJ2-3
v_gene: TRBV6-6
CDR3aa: CASSWDSTDTQYF

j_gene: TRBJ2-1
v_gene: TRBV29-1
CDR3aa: CSVEGTSGRIVGNEQFF

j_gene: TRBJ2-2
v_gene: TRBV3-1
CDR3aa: CASSIRDYTYSGELFF

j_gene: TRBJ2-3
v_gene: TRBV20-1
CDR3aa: CSARDLGDAVTDTQYF

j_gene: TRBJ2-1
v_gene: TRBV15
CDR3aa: CATSPSLVSSYNEQFF

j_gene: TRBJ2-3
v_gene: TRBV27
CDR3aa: CASSSGADTQYF

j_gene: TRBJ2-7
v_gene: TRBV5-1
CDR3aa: CASSAGTFYEQYF